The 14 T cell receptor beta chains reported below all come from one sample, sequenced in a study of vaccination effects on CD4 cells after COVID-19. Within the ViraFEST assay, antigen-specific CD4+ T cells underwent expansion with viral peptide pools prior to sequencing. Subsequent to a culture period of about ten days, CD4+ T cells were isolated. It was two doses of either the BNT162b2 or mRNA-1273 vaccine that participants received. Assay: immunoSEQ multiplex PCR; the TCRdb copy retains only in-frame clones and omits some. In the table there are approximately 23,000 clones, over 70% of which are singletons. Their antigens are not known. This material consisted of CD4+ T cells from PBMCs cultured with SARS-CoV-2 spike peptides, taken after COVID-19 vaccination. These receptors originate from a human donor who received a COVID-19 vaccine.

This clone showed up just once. Written as DNA, the CDR3 is TGTGCCACCAGTGATTTGTCTCCCAGTGGACAGGGGGATGGCTACACCTTC. It specifies CATSDLSPSGQGDGYTF. This rearrangement joins TRBV24-1 to TRBJ1-2; TRBD1 matches 10 bases. Looked up from germline, CDR1 is KGHDR and CDR2 is SFDVKD. V was clipped by 0 bases and J by 6 bases; unmatched bases: 9. The CDR3 has 17 amino acids.

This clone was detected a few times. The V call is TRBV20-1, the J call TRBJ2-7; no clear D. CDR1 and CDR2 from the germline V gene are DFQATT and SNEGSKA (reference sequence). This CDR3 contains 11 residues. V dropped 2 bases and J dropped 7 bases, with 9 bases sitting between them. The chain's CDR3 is CSARILVEQYF. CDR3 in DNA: TGCAGTGCTAGAATACTCGTGGAGCAGTACTTC.

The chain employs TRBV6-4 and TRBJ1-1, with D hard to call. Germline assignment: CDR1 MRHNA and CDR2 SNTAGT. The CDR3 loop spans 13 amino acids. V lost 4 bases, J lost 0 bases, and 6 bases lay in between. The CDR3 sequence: CASSVKVNTEAFF. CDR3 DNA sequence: TGTGCCAGCAGTGTAAAGGTGAACACTGAAGCTTTCTTT.

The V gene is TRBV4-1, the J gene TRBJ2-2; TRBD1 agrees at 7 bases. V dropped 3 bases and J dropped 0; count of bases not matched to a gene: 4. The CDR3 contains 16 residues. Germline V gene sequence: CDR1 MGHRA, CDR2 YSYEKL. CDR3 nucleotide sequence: TGCGCCAGCAGCCACCACAGGGGCGCGAACACCGGGGAGCTGTTTTTT. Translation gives CASSHHRGANTGELFF.

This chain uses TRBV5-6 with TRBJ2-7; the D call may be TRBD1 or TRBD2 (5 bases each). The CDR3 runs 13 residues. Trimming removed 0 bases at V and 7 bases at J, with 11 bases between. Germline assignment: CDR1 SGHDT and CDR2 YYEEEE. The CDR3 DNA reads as TGTGCCAGCAGCTTGGCAGGGACGCGGGAGCAGTACTTC. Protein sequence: CASSLAGTREQYF.

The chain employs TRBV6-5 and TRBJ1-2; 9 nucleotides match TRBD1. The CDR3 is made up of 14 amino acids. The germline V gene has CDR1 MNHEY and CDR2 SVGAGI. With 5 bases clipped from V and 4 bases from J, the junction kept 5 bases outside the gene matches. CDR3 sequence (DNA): TGTGCCAGCAGTCGGGGGACAGGGCCCTATGGCTACACCTTC. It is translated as CASSRGTGPYGYTF.

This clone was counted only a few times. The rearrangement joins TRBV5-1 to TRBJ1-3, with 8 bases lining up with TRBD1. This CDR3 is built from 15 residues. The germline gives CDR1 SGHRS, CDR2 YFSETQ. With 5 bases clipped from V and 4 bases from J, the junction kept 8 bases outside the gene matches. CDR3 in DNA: TGCGCCAGCAGTACGACAGGGGCATTAGGAAACACCATATATTTT. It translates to CASSTTGALGNTIYF.

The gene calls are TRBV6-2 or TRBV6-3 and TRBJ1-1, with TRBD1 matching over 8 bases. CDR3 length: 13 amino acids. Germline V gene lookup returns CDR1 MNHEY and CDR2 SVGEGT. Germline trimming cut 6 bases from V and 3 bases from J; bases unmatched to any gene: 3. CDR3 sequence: CASSETGDTEAFF. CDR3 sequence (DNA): TGTGCCAGCAGCGAGACAGGGGACACTGAAGCTTTCTTT.

The CDR3 DNA follows: TGCGCCAGCAGCTTGGAAGGACTAGAGACCCAGTACTTC. Its protein product is CASSLEGLETQYF. The V gene is TRBV5-1, the J gene TRBJ2-5; possibly TRBD2 for D (5 bases). Trimming pared 0 bases from V and 4 bases from J, leaving 7 bases between. Germline V gene data show CDR1 as SGHRS and CDR2 as YFSETQ. This CDR3 spans 13 amino acids.

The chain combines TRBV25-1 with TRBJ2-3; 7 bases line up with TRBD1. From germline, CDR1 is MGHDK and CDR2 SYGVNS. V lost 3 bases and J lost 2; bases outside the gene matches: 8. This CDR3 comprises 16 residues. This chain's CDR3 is CASSDTRQGHTDTQYF. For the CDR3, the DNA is TGTGCCAGCAGTGACACACGACAGGGACACACAGATACGCAGTATTTT.

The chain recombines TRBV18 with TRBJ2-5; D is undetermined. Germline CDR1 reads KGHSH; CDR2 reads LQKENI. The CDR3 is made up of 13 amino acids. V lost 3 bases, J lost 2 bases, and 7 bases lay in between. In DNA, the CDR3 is TGTGCCAGCTCACCTAACCAGCAAGAGACCCAGTACTTC. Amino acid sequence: CASSPNQQETQYF.

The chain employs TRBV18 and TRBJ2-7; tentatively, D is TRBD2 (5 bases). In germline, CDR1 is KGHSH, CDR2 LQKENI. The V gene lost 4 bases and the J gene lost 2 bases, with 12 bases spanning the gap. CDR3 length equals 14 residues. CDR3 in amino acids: CASSLPGKPYEQYF. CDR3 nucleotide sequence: TGTGCCAGCTCACTCCCGGGGAAACCCTACGAGCAGTACTTC. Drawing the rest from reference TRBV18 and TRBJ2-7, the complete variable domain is NAGVMQNPRHLVRRRGQEARLRCSPMKGHSHVYWYRQLPEEGLKFMVYLQKENIIDESGMPKERFSAEFPKEGPSILRIQQVVRGDSAAYFCASSLPGKPYEQYFGPGTRLTVT.

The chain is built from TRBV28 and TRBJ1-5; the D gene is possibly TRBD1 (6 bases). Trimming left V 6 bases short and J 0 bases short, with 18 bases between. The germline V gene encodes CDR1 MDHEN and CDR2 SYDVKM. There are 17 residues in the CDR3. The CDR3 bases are TGTGCCAGCAGAGACCGGGACACCTCATATAGCAATCAGCCCCAGCATTTT. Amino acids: CASRDRDTSYSNQPQHF.

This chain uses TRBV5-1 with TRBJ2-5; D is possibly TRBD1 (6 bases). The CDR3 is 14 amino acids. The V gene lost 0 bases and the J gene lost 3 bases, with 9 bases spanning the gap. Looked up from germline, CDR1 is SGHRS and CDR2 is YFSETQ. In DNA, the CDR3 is TGCGCCAGCAGCTTGGGGGGGCATGAAGAGACCCAGTACTTC. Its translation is CASSLGGHEETQYF.